The entry that follows covers one TCR beta chain sequence. TCRalpha and TCRbeta libraries used 5'RACE with constant-segment primers and UMIs. TCRdb redid the calling of the 5' RACE reads with MiXCR, one entry per CDR3 protein. There are fewer than 300,000 distinct CDR3 sequences in the sample; about a sixth occur only once, and more than 20% lies in the top ten. This entry comes from a study of T-cell memory formation after mild COVID-19. The CDR3 is made up of 14 amino acids. The V end was cut by 1 base, the J end by 1 base, with 8 bases between. The source of this sequence is a man younger than 30 who had mild COVID-19 (a few samples of this study predate the infection). Cell type and time point are not known. Sequenced: PBMCs or a T cell subset sorted from them (not recorded which). The chain uses TRBV12-3 or TRBV12-4 and TRBJ2-7; no reliable D call. The CDR3 protein is CASSLVAESYEQYF. The CDR3 region has the DNA TGTGCCAGCAGTTTAGTTGCGGAATCCTACGAGCAGTACTTC.